Sequencing of this TCR beta chain was carried out in a study of immune characterization of retroperitoneal liposarcoma. This clonotype has ten or more counts. Using its own MiXCR run on the PCR reads, TCRdb lists one record per CDR3 protein. Of 8,000 to 11,000 distinct CDR3 sequences in the sample, about a quarter are singletons; the top ten hold around 8.8%. The CDR3 extends over 17 amino acids. V trimming: 0 bases; J trimming: 3 bases; junction bases outside the gene matches: 7. From germline, CDR1 is MNHNY and CDR2 SVGAGI (reference sequence). This receptor was obtained from a female donor with retroperitoneal liposarcoma. This chain links TRBV6-6 with TRBJ2-1; the match to TRBD2 covers 8 bases. The source material was tumor tissue. For the CDR3, the DNA is TGTGCCAGCAGTTACTCCCCTCCGCGGGGGGTCTACAATGAGCAGTTCTTC. It specifies CASSYSPPRGVYNEQFF.